Below, one T cell receptor beta chain is given with its context. The antigen it recognizes is unknown. Base qualities are not recorded, but no much larger clone differs from it by a single base. Set within a cohort of healthcare workers in London, UK, this nested case-control study involved weekly PCR testing of nasopharyngeal swabs along with blood sampling. Healthcare workers were recruited during the week of the UK lockdown, between 23 and 31 March 2020, and followed weekly for up to roughly 15 weeks. This specimen comes from a study of early T cells in non-severe SARS-CoV-2 infection (dated by TCRdb to about 2021). In the study overall: Bulk RNA from unsorted whole blood was used for TCR sequencing, so alpha and beta chains could not be paired. What the work shows at the level of the full study, not this receptor alone: VDJdb matching was skewed toward anti-spike CD8 responses, so virus-specific expansions were likely underestimated and private and CD4 specificities were missed.

The CDR3 goes from the cysteine to the phenylalanine over 15 residues. Only the CDR3 portion is preserved as DNA: 45 bases, with reading frame beginning at the first base. In the germline V gene, CDR1 corresponds to SGHRS and CDR2 to YFSETQ. Deletion took 1 base off V and 3 bases off J, with a span of 12 bases between the germline ends. The library was produced with 5' RACE. Sequencing used a NextSeq 500. In the TCR library protocol, unique molecular identifiers were attached to individual cDNA molecules to correct for PCR bias and sequencing error. Sequencing covered both TCR alpha and beta chains, and within each sample the abundances of alpha and beta sequences were tightly co-correlated. In the source study's methods: Decombinator V4 was used to perform V gene, J gene and CDR3 annotation of TCR sequences. TCRs were defined as expanded if a significant change between any two time points was detected under a Poisson model with p below 0.0001. TCR abundances were normalised to the total number of TCRs sequenced in each sample and reported as counts per million. TRAV1-2 paired with TRAJ12, TRAJ20 or TRAJ33 defined MAIT TCRs, while TRAV10 paired with TRAJ18 defined iNKT TCRs. VDJdb, accessed 1 November 2021, was searched for CMV, EBV and SARS-CoV-2 annotated TCRs, excluding TCRs annotated for multiple antigens. Clones were called with MiXCR by TCRdb after fastp trimmed the public reads at Q25, and only in-frame beta chains were retained. A single entry per CDR3 protein holds the most common genes and DNA from its merged rows. Here the V and J calls rest on TCRdb's processing, not on the authors' analysis. Here the sample has about 68,000 distinct CDR3 sequences; roughly 10% occur a single time. The ten largest clones take up around 6.6% of the sample.

The TCR was taken from an adult who was a healthcare worker with PCR-confirmed SARS-CoV-2 infection or an uninfected control (not recorded which). This chain is built from TRBV5-1 and TRBJ2-3; 5 matching bases give a weak D call of TRBD2. The sample comprised whole blood. Here the CDR3 is given as CASSLFNGGTDTQYF. At the DNA level, the sequence is TGCGCCAGCAGCTTGTTTAACGGCGGGACAGATACGCAGTATTTT. The variable domain in full, with residues beyond the CDR3 obtained from the reference TRBV5-1 and TRBJ2-3 genes, is KAGVTQTPRYLIKTRGQQVTLSCSPISGHRSVSWYQQTPGQGLQFLFEYFSETQRNKGNFPGRFSGRQFSNSRSEMNVSTLELGDSALYLCASSLFNGGTDTQYFGPGTRLTVL.